The 32 T cell receptor beta chains below come from one sample, sequenced in a study of T cells in Graves' hyperthyroidism and ophthalmopathy. TCR beta CDR3 region amplification was performed from RNA transcripts. With the HTBI primer set, the TCR CDR3 went through a first round of RT-PCR. TCRdb re-derived calls from the multiplex PCR reads in MiXCR, one entry per CDR3 protein. The sample comprises 550,000 to 700,000 distinct CDR3 sequences, 46% of which are singletons, and roughly 19% rests with the top ten. The sequenced sample was peripheral blood or thyroid tissue (not recorded which). The receptors come from an adult woman with Graves' disease, either hyperthyroidism or ophthalmopathy (not recorded which).

With regard to this clonotype: A read error is possible here, since a much larger clone lies one base away. The CDR3 ends on some other residue instead of the conserved phenylalanine or tryptophan, so this is likely a read error. The CDR3 DNA follows: TGTGCCAGCAGTCCTACAGGGGGTGGGTGGGGGTATGGCTACACCTCC. This codes for CASSPTGGGWGYGYTS. The chain recombines TRBV11-2 with TRBJ1-2; 8 bases agree with TRBD1. Germline V CDR1 and CDR2: SGHAT, FQNNGV. J gave up 5 bases and V 6 bases, and 14 bases lay outside the gene matches. CDR3 length: 16 residues.

The chain combines TRBV10-3 with TRBJ1-4; a weak D match, TRBD1 (6 bases). This CDR3 spans 14 amino acids. CDR1 and CDR2 (germline): ENHRY, SYGVKD. Trimming shortened V by 3 bases and J by 8 bases, and 13 bases separated the two germline ends. In DNA, the CDR3 is TGTGCCATCAGTGACGGGCCAGGGGACGAAAAACTGTTTTTT. Translating it yields CAISDGPGDEKLFF.

This clonotype was observed a few times. The chain has TRBV28 and TRBJ1-2, with a weak D call TRBD1 (5 bases). V shed 5 bases and J shed 8 bases, with 18 bases lying between them. The length of the CDR3 is 14 residues. From germline, CDR1 is MDHEN and CDR2 SYDVKM. The CDR3, as DNA: TGTGCCAGCAGTCTTACAGGAGCCACGGGGGGCTACACCTTC. Protein product: CASSLTGATGGYTF.

The genes are TRBV9 and TRBJ2-7, with TRBD1 matching 7 bases. The CDR3 runs 14 residues. CDR1 is SGDLS, CDR2 YYNGEE, per germline. V trimming: 5 bases; J trimming: 5 bases; junction bases outside the gene matches: 10. This CDR3 is CASSYSEQGNEQYF. The CDR3 nucleotides read TGTGCCAGCAGTTACTCCGAACAGGGGAACGAGCAGTACTTC.

This clonotype was counted a single time. Just one base apart from a much larger clone, this may be a read error. The chain carries TRBV6-1 and TRBJ2-7, with D perhaps being TRBD1 or TRBD2 (5 bases each). This CDR3 has 14 residues. Trimming pared 11 bases from V and 4 bases from J, leaving 21 bases between. Germline V gene sequence: CDR1 MNHNS, CDR2 SASEGT. The CDR3 region is CAGRELRGVYEQYF. CDR3 in DNA: TGTGCCGGCCGCGAGTTACGAGGGGTATACGAGCAGTACTTC.

This clonotype has a single count. The conserved phenylalanine or tryptophan normally closing the CDR3 is absent here, so this likely arose from a read error. No DNA is shown, since the ends of the CDR3 on it are uncertain; the CDR3 is the one TCRdb lists. The chain recombines TRBV7-8 with TRBJ2-6; the table's D gene call, TRBD2, was not cross checked with the DNA. Termini included, the CDR3 measures 10 amino acids. The germline CDR1 and CDR2 sequences are SGHVS and FQNEAQ. The CDR3 sequence: CASNYIAGWT.

This clonotype was observed many times. This sequence joins TRBV11-2 and TRBJ2-5; TRBD2 might be the D (6 bases). CDR3 length: 15 residues. Germline V gene data show CDR1 as SGHAT and CDR2 as FQNNGV. Trimming took 1 base from V and 1 from J, leaving 10 bases between them. CDR3 DNA sequence: TGTGCCAGCAGCTTAGTCGGGGGTTCCCAAGAGACCCAGTACTTC. This translates into CASSLVGGSQETQYF.

The V call is TRBV20-1, the J call TRBJ1-5; D not certain. The V end was cut by 6 bases, the J end by 0 bases, with 18 bases between. Germline loops: CDR1 DFQATT, CDR2 SNEGSKA (reference sequence). The length of the CDR3 is 16 residues. DNA of the CDR3: TGCAGTGCCCCCGGCGCAGAGTTACATAGCAATCAGCCCCAGCATTTT. It specifies CSAPGAELHSNQPQHF.

In its sample, this clonotype was seen once. The chain recombines TRBV7-8 with TRBJ1-4; D is ambiguous. Germline lookup yields CDR1 SGHVS and CDR2 FQNEAQ. This CDR3 has 14 amino acids. The V gene lost 3 bases and the J gene lost 5 bases, with 10 bases spanning the gap. The CDR3 loop reads CASSFGRGNEKLFF. The CDR3 DNA sequence: TGTGCCAGCAGCTTTGGGAGAGGGAATGAAAAACTGTTTTTT.

This clonotype was counted between two and nine times. This chain uses TRBV7-2 with TRBJ2-7; the D gene is possibly TRBD1 (5 bases). The CDR3 runs 15 residues. Germline CDR1 reads SGHTA; CDR2 reads FQGNSA. V was cut by 6 bases and J by 0 bases, with 15 bases left in between. The chain's CDR3 is CASSLRGESSYEQYF. CDR3 sequence (DNA): TGTGCCAGCAGTCTAAGGGGCGAAAGCTCCTACGAGCAGTACTTC. Based on the CDR3 plus reference TRBV7-2 and TRBJ2-7, the full variable domain is GAGVSQSPSNKVTEKGKDVELRCDPISGHTALYWYRQSLGQGLEFLIYFQGNSAPDKSGLPSDRFSAERTGGSVSTLTIQRTQQEDSAVYLCASSLRGESSYEQYFGPGTRLTVT.

This clonotype came up a few times. This chain connects TRBV18 to TRBJ1-4; no clear D. This CDR3 comprises 15 residues. Trimming left V 0 bases short and J 0 bases short, with 5 bases between. Germline V lookup: CDR1 KGHSH, CDR2 LQKENI. The CDR3 loop is CASSPPHPTNEKLFF. The CDR3 DNA follows: TGTGCCAGCTCACCACCACACCCAACTAATGAAAAACTGTTTTTT.

This clonotype came up a few times. The rearrangement joins TRBV7-2 to TRBJ1-1; 7 bases are shared with TRBD1. The V and J ends lost 3 bases and 5 bases, in that order; junction bases with no gene match: 6. Germline assignment: CDR1 SGHTA and CDR2 FQGNSA. This CDR3 comprises 14 residues. CDR3: CASSFETGTTEAFF. The CDR3 nucleotides are TGTGCCAGCAGCTTCGAGACAGGGACGACTGAAGCTTTCTTT. The variable domain in full, completed from reference TRBV7-2 and TRBJ1-1, reads GAGVSQSPSNKVTEKGKDVELRCDPISGHTALYWYRQSLGQGLEFLIYFQGNSAPDKSGLPSDRFSAERTGGSVSTLTIQRTQQEDSAVYLCASSFETGTTEAFFGQGTRLTVV.

This clonotype was observed a handful of times. This chain joins TRBV25-1 and TRBJ1-5; D gene ambiguous. V shed 2 bases and J shed 3 bases, with 8 bases lying between them. The germline V gene encodes CDR1 MGHDK and CDR2 SYGVNS. The CDR3 length is 14 residues. The CDR3 nucleotides are TGTGCCAGCAGTGAAGGCCAGGCCAATCAGCCCCAGCATTTT. This sequence encodes CASSEGQANQPQHF.

This chain connects TRBV29-1 to TRBJ1-5, with D perhaps TRBD1 (5 bases). The V gene lost 6 bases and the J gene lost 3 bases, with 12 bases spanning the gap. Germline assignment: CDR1 SQVTM and CDR2 ANQGSEA. The CDR3 runs to 13 residues. The CDR3 protein is CSVRDAYNQPQHF. CDR3 nucleotide sequence: TGCAGCGTGAGGGACGCATACAATCAGCCCCAGCATTTT.

The chain's CDR3 is CSVEEGQGVIYGYTF. CDR3 in DNA: TGCAGCGTTGAAGAGGGACAGGGTGTTATCTATGGCTACACCTTC. J is TRBJ1-2 and V is TRBV29-1; 9 bases match TRBD1. V gave up 0 bases and J gave up 4 bases; unmatched junction bases: 6. This CDR3 has 15 amino acids. Per germline, CDR1 SQVTM and CDR2 ANQGSEA.

This clonotype was seen ten or more times. The chain combines TRBV20-1 with TRBJ2-6; D call uncertain. In germline, CDR1 is DFQATT, CDR2 SNEGSKA (reference sequence). V shed 3 bases and J shed 1 base, with 10 bases lying between them. The CDR3 length is 15 residues. CDR3 residues: CSASSRQSGANVLTF. The DNA for the CDR3 is TGCAGTGCTAGTAGTCGACAATCTGGGGCCAACGTCCTGACTTTC.

The chain joins TRBV20-1 to TRBJ1-2, with D possibly TRBD1 on 5 matching bases. Trimming left V 3 bases short and J 8 bases short, with 16 bases between. The CDR3 totals 13 residues. Per germline, CDR1 DFQATT and CDR2 SNEGSKA (reference sequence). The CDR3 protein is CSASRGTDGGYTF. The CDR3 DNA is TGCAGTGCTAGCAGAGGGACGGATGGGGGCTACACCTTC.

V and J are TRBV7-2 and TRBJ1-2; 8 bases agree with TRBD1. Germline V lookup: CDR1 SGHTA, CDR2 FQGNSA. V dropped 2 bases and J dropped 4; count of bases not matched to a gene: 9. This CDR3 is 16 amino acids long. The CDR3, as DNA: TGTGCCAGCAGCTTAAATATGGCAGGGGGCCGCTATGGCTACACCTTC. This translates into CASSLNMAGGRYGYTF.

The genes are TRBV29-1 and TRBJ1-4; D not resolved. Trimming took off 1 base at V and 8 bases at J, with 11 bases between the two ends. The CDR3 spans 13 residues. CDR1 is SQVTM, CDR2 ANQGSEA, per germline. CDR3 residues: CSVEGTAGEKLFF. CDR3 DNA: TGCAGCGTTGAAGGGACGGCGGGGGAAAAACTGTTTTTT.

The chain joins TRBV9 to TRBJ2-7; D call uncertain. The CDR3 contains 12 residues. Per the germline V gene, CDR1 is SGDLS and CDR2 is YYNGEE. The germline V and J ends were trimmed by 1 base and 4 bases, with 6 bases remaining between them. CDR3 sequence reads: CASSVSGYEQYF. DNA of the CDR3: TGTGCCAGCAGCGTAAGTGGGTACGAGCAGTACTTC.

The rearrangement joins TRBV7-9 to TRBJ2-7; TRBD1 agrees at 9 bases. The V gene end was trimmed by 5 bases and the J gene end by 2 bases; junction bases not matched to a gene: 10. Germline V gene sequence: CDR1 SEHNR, CDR2 FQNEAQ (reference sequence). The length of the CDR3 is 16 residues. The CDR3 spells CASSPRRTGDPYEQYF. The DNA of the CDR3 is TGTGCCAGCAGCCCGCGAAGGACAGGGGACCCCTACGAGCAGTACTTC.

A remark on this clonotype: A much larger clone differs by one base, so this may be a read error. The chain links TRBV4-1 to TRBJ1-5, with D perhaps matching TRBD1 (5 bases). CDR1 is MGHRA, CDR2 YSYEKL, per germline. V lost 0 bases to trimming and J lost 1 base, with 10 bases between them. This CDR3 region has 16 residues. CDR3 sequence: CASSQEVRASNQPQHF. The DNA for the CDR3 is TGCGCCAGCAGCCAAGAAGTCAGGGCAAGCAATCAGCCCCAGCATTTT.

Turning to this clonotype: A read error may account for a junction end that differs from germline. The genes are TRBV15 and TRBJ1-2; D is ambiguous. CDR1 and CDR2 (germline): LNHNV, YYDKDF (reference sequence). CDR3 size: 14 residues. CDR3 in amino acids: CAASSLSQNYGYTF. The CDR3 DNA is TGTGCCGCCAGCAGCTTGAGCCAGAACTATGGCTACACCTTC. Complete variable domain (other parts from reference TRBV15 and TRBJ1-2): DAMVIQNPRYQVTQFGKPVTLSCSQTLNHNVMYWYQQKSSQAPKLLFHYYDKDFNNEADTPDNFQSRRPNTSFCFLDIRSPGLGDTAMYLCAASSLSQNYGYTFGSGTRLTVV.

CDR3 in amino acids: CASSLGRERTGEQYF. Written as DNA, the CDR3 is TGCGCCAGCAGCTTGGGACGGGAGCGGACCGGGGAGCAGTACTTC. The chain carries TRBV5-1 and TRBJ2-7, with D maybe TRBD2 (6 bases). Germline V gene lookup returns CDR1 SGHRS and CDR2 YFSETQ. The CDR3 contains 15 residues. With 0 bases removed from V and 7 bases from J, the gap between germline ends came to 17 bases.

The chain employs TRBV5-1 and TRBJ2-5; the match to TRBD1 covers 8 bases. V trimming: 2 bases; J trimming: 8 bases; junction bases outside the gene matches: 8. This CDR3 has 14 amino acids. The V gene's germline CDR1 is SGHRS and CDR2 YFSETQ. The CDR3 loop is CASSFDRGGDTQYF. CDR3 DNA: TGCGCCAGCAGCTTCGACAGGGGTGGCGATACCCAGTACTTC.

This sequence joins TRBV14 and TRBJ2-2; D gene unclear. The V gene's germline CDR1 is SGHDN and CDR2 FVKESK. This CDR3 has 16 amino acids. V dropped 0 bases and J dropped 5 bases, with 13 bases sitting between them. The CDR3 loop reads CASSQDRGYGTGELFF. For the CDR3, the DNA is TGTGCCAGCAGCCAAGATCGTGGTTACGGAACCGGGGAGCTGTTTTTT. Looking up the rest from reference TRBV14 and TRBJ2-2 gives the full variable domain: EAGVTQFPSHSVIEKGQTVTLRCDPISGHDNLYWYRRVMGKEIKFLLHFVKESKQDESGMPNNRFLAERTGGTYSTLKVQPAELEDSGVYFCASSQDRGYGTGELFFGEGSRLTVL.

The rearrangement joins TRBV5-1 to TRBJ2-3; D remains unclear. The germline V gene has CDR1 SGHRS and CDR2 YFSETQ. There are 12 residues in the CDR3. The germline V and J ends were trimmed by 5 bases and 4 bases, with 8 bases remaining between them. CDR3 in DNA: TGCGCCAGCAGATGGGAATCAGATACGCAGTATTTT. Encoded protein: CASRWESDTQYF.

The chain has TRBV4-1 and TRBJ2-2, with TRBD1 matching over 8 bases. This CDR3 has 15 residues. Germline lookup yields CDR1 MGHRA and CDR2 YSYEKL. V dropped 4 bases and J dropped 5; count of bases not matched to a gene: 6. The CDR3 sequence: CASSPRDRITGELFF. The CDR3 DNA reads TGCGCCAGCAGCCCCCGGGACAGGATTACCGGGGAGCTGTTTTTT.

The chain links TRBV9 to TRBJ2-5, with D unresolved. Deletions cut 7 bases from V and 2 bases from J, with 18 bases between. Germline CDR1 and CDR2: SGDLS and YYNGEE. The CDR3 loop spans 15 amino acids. DNA of the CDR3: TGTGCCAGCGCCCTTGGGATTTGGGGTCAAGAGACCCAGTACTTC. It translates to CASALGIWGQETQYF. Full variable domain (rest looked up from reference TRBV9 and TRBJ2-5): DSGVTQTPKHLITATGQRVTLRCSPRSGDLSVYWYQQSLDQGLQFLIQYYNGEERAKGNILERFSAQQFPDLHSELNLSSLELGDSALYFCASALGIWGQETQYFGPGTRLLVL.

This clonotype has only a few counts. This rearrangement joins TRBV11-1 to TRBJ1-6; 8 bases agree with TRBD1. V shed 6 bases, J shed 7 bases, and the junction held 5 bases outside the gene matches. From germline, CDR1 is SGHAT and CDR2 FQDESV (reference sequence). CDR3 length equals 14 residues. The CDR3: CASRRQGLNSPLHF. CDR3 nucleotides: TGTGCCAGCAGACGACAGGGGTTGAATTCACCCCTCCACTTT.

This clonotype was picked up a small number of times. The CDR3 DNA sequence: TGTGCCAGCAGCTTGAGTCAGCTAACCTACGAGCAGTACTTC. Residues: CASSLSQLTYEQYF. V gene TRBV5-6 combines with J gene TRBJ2-7; D remains unclear. Between the trimmed V and J ends, which lost 1 base and 2 bases, there was a span of 10 bases. Germline lookup yields CDR1 SGHDT and CDR2 YYEEEE. This CDR3 region has 14 residues.

This clonotype was counted at least ten times. The J gene is TRBJ1-1, the V gene TRBV7-9, with D hard to call. This CDR3 is 14 amino acids long. From germline, CDR1 is SEHNR and CDR2 FQNEAQ (reference sequence). Trimming left V 7 bases short and J 2 bases short, with 14 bases between. As DNA, the CDR3 is TGTGCCAGCACTTCTAGGCAGCAAAACACTGAAGCTTTCTTT. It translates to CASTSRQQNTEAFF.